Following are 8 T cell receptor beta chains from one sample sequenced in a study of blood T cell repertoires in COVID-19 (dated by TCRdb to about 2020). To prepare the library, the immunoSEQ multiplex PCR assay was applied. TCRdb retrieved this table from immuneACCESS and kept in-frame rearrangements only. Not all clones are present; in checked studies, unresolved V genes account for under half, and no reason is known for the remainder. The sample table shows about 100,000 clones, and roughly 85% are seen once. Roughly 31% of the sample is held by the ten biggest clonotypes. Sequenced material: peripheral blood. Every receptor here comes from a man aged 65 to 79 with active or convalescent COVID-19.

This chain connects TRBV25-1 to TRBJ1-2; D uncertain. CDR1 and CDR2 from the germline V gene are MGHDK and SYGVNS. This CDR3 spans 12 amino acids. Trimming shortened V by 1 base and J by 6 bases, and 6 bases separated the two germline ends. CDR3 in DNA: TGTGCCAGCAGTGAATTAGCAGATGGCTACACCTTC. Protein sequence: CASSELADGYTF.

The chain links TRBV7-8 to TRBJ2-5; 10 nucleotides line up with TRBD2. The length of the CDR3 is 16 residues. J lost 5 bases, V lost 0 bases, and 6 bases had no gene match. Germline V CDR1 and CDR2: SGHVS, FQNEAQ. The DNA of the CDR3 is TGTGCCAGCAGCTTAGCCAGCGGGGGGGCCGGCGAGACCCAGTACTTC. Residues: CASSLASGGAGETQYF.

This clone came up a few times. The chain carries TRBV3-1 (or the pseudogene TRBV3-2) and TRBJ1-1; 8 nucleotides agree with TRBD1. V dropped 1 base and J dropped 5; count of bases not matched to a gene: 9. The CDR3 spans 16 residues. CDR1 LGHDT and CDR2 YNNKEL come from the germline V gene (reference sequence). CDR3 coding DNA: TGTGCCAGCAGCCAAGGACCTTTAGACAGGGGTACTGAAGCTTTCTTT. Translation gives CASSQGPLDRGTEAFF.

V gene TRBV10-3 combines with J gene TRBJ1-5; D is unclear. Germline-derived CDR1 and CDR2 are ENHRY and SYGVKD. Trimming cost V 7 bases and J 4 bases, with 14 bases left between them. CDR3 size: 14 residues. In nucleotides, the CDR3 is TGTGCCATCAAGCCGGCGGGTCCAAATCAGCCCCAGCATTTT. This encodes CAIKPAGPNQPQHF.

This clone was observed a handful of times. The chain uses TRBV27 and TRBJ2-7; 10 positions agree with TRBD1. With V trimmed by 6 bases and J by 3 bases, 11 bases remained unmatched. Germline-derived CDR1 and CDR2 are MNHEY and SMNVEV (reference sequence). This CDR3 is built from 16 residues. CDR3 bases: TGTGCCAGCAGGGAGGTAGGGACAGGGGTAGTCTACGAGCAGTACTTC. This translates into CASREVGTGVVYEQYF.

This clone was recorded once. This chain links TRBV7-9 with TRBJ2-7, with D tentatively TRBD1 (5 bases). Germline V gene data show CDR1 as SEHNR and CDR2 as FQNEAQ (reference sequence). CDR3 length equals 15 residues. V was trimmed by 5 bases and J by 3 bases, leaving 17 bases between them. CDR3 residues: CASSRQFLHRYEQYF. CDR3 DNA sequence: TGTGCCAGCAGCAGACAGTTCCTCCACCGCTACGAGCAGTACTTC.

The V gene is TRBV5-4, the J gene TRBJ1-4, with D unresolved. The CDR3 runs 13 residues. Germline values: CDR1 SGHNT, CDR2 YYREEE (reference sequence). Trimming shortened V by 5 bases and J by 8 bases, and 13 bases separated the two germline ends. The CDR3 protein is CASRSTVNEKLFF. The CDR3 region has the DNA TGTGCCAGCAGGTCCACGGTGAACGAAAAACTGTTTTTT.

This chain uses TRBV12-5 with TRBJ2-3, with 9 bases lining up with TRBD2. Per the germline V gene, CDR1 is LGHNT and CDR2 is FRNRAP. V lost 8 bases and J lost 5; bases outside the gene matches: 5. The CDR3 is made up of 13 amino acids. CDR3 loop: CASRVAGVDTQYF. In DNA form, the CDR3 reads TGTGCTAGTAGGGTAGCGGGAGTAGATACGCAGTATTTT.